Included here is one T cell receptor (beta chain) sequence, with context. This clone turned up a few times. Its specific antigen is unknown. No base quality information exists; no much larger clone differs at one position. Genomic DNA was extracted from sorted cells with the QIAGEN DNeasy Blood and Tissue Kit for TCRbeta CDR3 sequencing. High-throughput TCRbeta CDR3 sequencing, including PCR amplification with bias correction and internal controls, was performed commercially through immunoSEQ. The published analysis was carried out like this. A unique productive TCRbeta sequence was defined by the CDR3 nucleotide sequence when primers matched, and otherwise by the CDR3 amino acid sequence together with the Vbeta and Jbeta genes. Donor-reactive sequences were defined as at least 5-fold expanded in CFSE-low cells versus unstimulated cells, with frequency of at least 0.01% in CFSE-low cells. Jensen-Shannon divergence calculated on the top 100 TCRbeta sequences ranked by frequency was used to measure repertoire divergence. When a sample had multiple sequencing runs, each run was corrected for sorting error separately and the runs were then pooled. TCRdb limited this immuneACCESS table to in-frame rearrangements with V and J called. A share of clones is missing; checked studies link under half to unresolved V genes, and the rest is unexplained. V and J calls and clone size are those listed in that table; D and trimming were worked out from the DNA. The sample has about 18,000 clones on record, over 50% of them singletons. The leading ten clones occupy roughly 3.2% of the sample.

The sample originates from a study of Tregs in tolerant kidney transplant recipients (dated by TCRdb to the late 2010s). About the study as a whole: Additional Treg samples were obtained from an approximately three-day mixed lymphocyte reaction with belatacept, with some samples followed by a roughly 5-day donor restimulation, before recipient CD4+CD25+CD127- cells were sorted. The study applied TCRbeta sequencing to find donor-specific regulatory T cells before combined kidney and bone marrow transplantation and then followed those same cells after transplant. TCRbeta repertoire sequencing was used in a few healthy controls to compare several methods for expanding Tregs specific for an allogeneic donor. During sorting of primary belatacept mixed lymphocyte reaction cultures, recipient cells were distinguished from donor cells with antibodies.

Blood from healthy controls was obtained either as purchased buffy coats or from healthy volunteers. Healthy control blood was processed to PBMCs with a Ficoll density gradient and then cryopreserved, whereas patient PBMCs were collected both before and after transplant. Here is what the overall study found, with its caveats: The most biologically relevant and donor-specific TCRbeta repertoire appeared to be identified by expanding Tregs with activated donor B cells. Although technical replication error seemed to be minimal, the question of biological reproducibility was not addressed directly. Because the study included only a small number of patients, the results must be confirmed in larger populations and under other immunosuppression protocols.

Trimming removed 4 bases from V and 4 bases from J; the gene matches leave 11 bases unexplained. Reading the germline V gene gives CDR1 SGHRS and CDR2 YFSETQ. Taken from cysteine to phenylalanine, the CDR3 has 16 residues. The entry retains the CDR3 DNA only, 48 bases that are in frame from base 1. The sequenced material came from Tregs from blood cultured with allogeneic cells. This receptor was taken from a human donor in good health. The chain links TRBV5-1 with TRBJ1-2; TRBD1 matches 9 bases in the middle. In nucleotides, the sequence is TGCGCCAGCAGCCGGACAGGGGCCGAAAATAGCTATGGCTACACCTTC. It translates to CASSRTGAENSYGYTF.